Below, 30 T cell receptor beta chains from the same sample are listed, as sequenced in a study of T cell clonotyping in hematopoietic cell transplantation. Sample time point: recipient sample about 28 days before transplant, after cytoreduction. Assay: immunoSEQ multiplex PCR; the TCRdb copy retains only in-frame clones and omits some. This sample has 15,000 to 20,000 clones, with roughly 86% found just once. The source material was peripheral blood mononuclear cells, sampled before stem cell transplant. Receptor source: a man between 45 and 60 years old with acute myeloid leukemia. Some clones in this sample may be carry-over from other donors' samples.

The rearrangement links TRBV7-2 to TRBJ1-1; D is ambiguous. This CDR3 comprises 13 residues. Trimming cost V 4 bases and J 4 bases, with 10 bases left between them. Germline CDR1 reads SGHTA; CDR2 reads FQGNSA. As DNA, the CDR3 is TGTGCCAGCAGCTCTACGGCCGCCACTGAAGCTTTCTTT. Its protein product is CASSSTAATEAFF.

V and J are TRBV5-1 and TRBJ1-4; D not resolved. The V gene lost 2 bases and the J gene lost 8 bases, with 10 bases spanning the gap. The germline V gene has CDR1 SGHRS and CDR2 YFSETQ. This CDR3 contains 13 residues. The CDR3 sequence is CASSFTGQEKLFF. In DNA, the CDR3 is TGCGCCAGCAGCTTTACGGGTCAAGAAAAACTGTTTTTT.

CDR3 nucleotides: TGTGCCAGCAGCGGGACAGGGGCTGGGACTGAAGCTTTCTTT. Its protein is CASSGTGAGTEAFF. The chain employs TRBV9 and TRBJ1-1; 9 bases are shared with TRBD1. The germline gives CDR1 SGDLS, CDR2 YYNGEE. The V gene end was trimmed by 3 bases and the J gene end by 5 bases; junction bases not matched to a gene: 5. The CDR3 length is 14 residues.

This rearrangement joins TRBV29-1 to TRBJ1-2, with TRBD1 matching over 10 bases. The J segment lost 7 bases and the V segment lost 4 bases, leaving 6 bases of the junction unmatched. Germline V lookup: CDR1 SQVTM, CDR2 ANQGSEA. This CDR3 is built from 13 residues. The CDR3 sequence: CSVVRDRGRGYTF. The CDR3 DNA is TGCAGCGTTGTTCGGGACAGGGGACGTGGCTACACCTTC.

The chain combines TRBV9 with TRBJ2-2; D might be TRBD1 (6 bases). V was clipped by 0 bases and J by 5 bases, with 8 bases between them. This CDR3 comprises 14 residues. CDR1 is SGDLS and CDR2 is YYNGEE in the germline V gene. The CDR3 region is CASSVGGGTGELFF. The CDR3 region has the DNA TGTGCCAGCAGCGTAGGAGGGGGTACCGGGGAGCTGTTTTTT.

This chain links TRBV4-3 with TRBJ1-1; 9 bases agree with TRBD1. Per the germline V gene, CDR1 is LGHNA and CDR2 is YSLEER. V lost 5 bases, J lost 0 bases, and 10 bases stayed unmatched. This CDR3 has 17 amino acids. CDR3 sequence: CASSERQGGIMNTEAFF. In DNA, the CDR3 is TGCGCCAGCAGCGAGAGACAGGGGGGAATTATGAACACTGAAGCTTTCTTT.

V usage is TRBV11-1 and J usage is TRBJ1-1, with 9 bases identical to TRBD1. The CDR3 contains 12 residues. Losses at the gene ends were 8 bases for V and 9 bases for J; bases not matched to a gene: 7. Per the germline V gene, CDR1 is SGHAT and CDR2 is FQDESV (reference sequence). The CDR3 spells CASAGGQGKAFF. In nucleotides, the CDR3 is TGTGCCAGCGCCGGAGGACAGGGGAAAGCTTTCTTT.

This clone came up once. The J gene is TRBJ1-4, the V gene TRBV4-1; D remains unclear. The V gene lost 1 base and the J gene lost 4 bases, with 7 bases spanning the gap. Per the germline V gene, CDR1 is MGHRA and CDR2 is YSYEKL. The CDR3 spans 14 residues. Here the CDR3 reads CASSQVNNNEKLFF. The CDR3, as DNA: TGCGCCAGCAGCCAAGTCAACAATAATGAAAAACTGTTTTTT.

J is TRBJ1-2 and V is TRBV5-6; D gene uncertain. V lost 6 bases and J lost 8, with 17 bases in between. The germline CDR1 and CDR2 sequences are SGHDT and YYEEEE. CDR3 length: 13 residues. CDR3 loop: CASKRTRVGGYTF. CDR3 in DNA: TGTGCCAGCAAGAGGACCCGGGTTGGGGGCTACACCTTC.

The chain has TRBV6-5 and TRBJ2-1; D assignment may be TRBD1 or TRBD2 (5 bases each). The V end lost 7 bases, the J end lost 1 base, and 8 bases lay between the germline ends. The CDR3 has 13 amino acids. Germline CDR1 MNHEY, CDR2 SVGAGI. The DNA for the CDR3 is TGTGCCAGCAAGGGGAGTTCCTACAATGAGCAGTTCTTC. It yields the protein CASKGSSYNEQFF.

This clone was counted a few times. The gene calls are TRBV7-7 and TRBJ1-6; 9 bases line up with TRBD1. The CDR3 extends over 15 amino acids. The J segment lost 7 bases and the V segment lost 0 bases, leaving 1 base of the junction unmatched. CDR1 and CDR2 from the germline V gene are SSHAT and FNYEAQ (reference sequence). The CDR3 is CASSLAGTGNSPLHF. In nucleotides, the CDR3 is TGTGCCAGCAGCTTAGCAGGGACAGGGAATTCACCCCTCCACTTT.

This clone was observed a handful of times. V and J are TRBV21-1 and TRBJ1-2. TRBV21-1 is a documented pseudogene. The CDR3 loop spans 12 amino acids. CDR3 in DNA: TGTGCCAGCAGCAGGGACGGATATGGCTACACCTTC. This codes for CASSRDGYGYTF.

The CDR3 protein is CASSRTSGGQETQYF. Here the CDR3 DNA reads TGCGCCAGCAGTCGGACTAGCGGGGGGCAAGAGACCCAGTACTTC. The V and J genes are TRBV4-1 and TRBJ2-5; TRBD2 agrees at 14 bases. CDR3 length equals 15 residues. Germline lookup yields CDR1 MGHRA and CDR2 YSYEKL. With V trimmed by 6 bases and J by 2 bases, 2 bases remained unmatched.

This clone was recorded only once. V usage is TRBV30 and J usage is TRBJ1-1, with TRBD1 matching over 9 bases. CDR3 length: 14 amino acids. The trim removed 3 bases at V and 1 base at J, leaving 3 bases unmatched. Germline assignment: CDR1 GTSNPN and CDR2 SVGIG (reference sequence). The CDR3 region has the DNA TGTGCCTGGAGCCGGGACAGGGCGAACACTGAAGCTTTCTTT. Residues: CAWSRDRANTEAFF.

V usage is TRBV7-3 and J usage is TRBJ2-1, with D possibly called TRBD1 or TRBD2 (5 bases each). V was pared by 0 bases and J by 0 bases, with 9 bases between. Germline CDR1 is SGHTA and CDR2 is FQGTGA. CDR3 length: 16 residues. The CDR3 DNA reads TGTGCCAGCAGCTTAACCCCAGGGAGCTCCTACAATGAGCAGTTCTTC. Protein: CASSLTPGSSYNEQFF.

The genes are TRBV12-2 and TRBJ2-2; TRBD2, the table's D call, was not compared with the DNA. TRBV12-2 is a recognized pseudogene. The CDR3 consists of 19 residues. The DNA of the CDR3 is TGTGCAAGTCGCGACGATAGGACTAGCGGGGGCCCCAATGGCGGGGAGCTGTTTTTT. Amino acid sequence: CASRDDRTSGGPNGGELFF.

The chain combines TRBV6-5 with TRBJ1-1; 8 nucleotides agree with TRBD1. The CDR3 runs 15 residues. V shed 2 bases and J 10 bases; nucleotides not matched to a gene: 12. CDR1 is MNHEY, CDR2 SVGAGI, per germline. CDR3 sequence: CASSYERQGRVGAFF. The CDR3 bases are TGTGCCAGCAGTTACGAGAGACAGGGGCGCGTGGGAGCTTTCTTT.

This chain uses TRBV19 with TRBJ2-6; D perhaps matches TRBD2 (5 bases). There are 14 residues in the CDR3. Germline CDR1 is LNHDA and CDR2 is SQIVND (reference sequence). V was shortened by 5 bases and J by 4 bases, with 9 bases between the two germline ends. The CDR3 protein is CASSAPGGANVLTF. In DNA, the CDR3 is TGTGCCAGTAGTGCTCCGGGGGGGGCCAACGTCCTGACTTTC.

The chain couples TRBV5-8 to TRBJ2-1, with TRBD1 matching 12 bases. Germline V gives CDR1 SGHTS, CDR2 YDEGEE. V shed 2 bases and J 8 bases; nucleotides not matched to a gene: 5. There are 15 residues in the CDR3. The CDR3 loop reads CASSLGTGGWDEQFF. The CDR3 bases are TGTGCCAGCAGCTTAGGGACAGGGGGCTGGGATGAGCAGTTCTTC. The variable domain in full, completed from reference TRBV5-8 and TRBJ2-1, reads EAGVTQSPTHLIKTRGQQATLRCSPISGHTSVYWYQQALGLGLQFLLWYDEGEERNRGNFPPRFSGRQFPNYSSELNVNALELEDSALYLCASSLGTGGWDEQFFGPGTRLTVL.

The genes are TRBV28 and TRBJ1-5; perhaps TRBD1 as D (6 bases). The CDR3 spans 14 residues. CDR1 is MDHEN, CDR2 SYDVKM, per germline. Trimming left V 7 bases short and J 6 bases short, with 16 bases between. For the CDR3, the DNA is TGTGCCAGCAACCCTACAGGGTTAGGTCAGCCCCAGCATTTT. As protein: CASNPTGLGQPQHF.

This rearrangement joins TRBV11-3 to TRBJ2-3, with D hard to call. The CDR3 loop spans 13 amino acids. The V gene's germline CDR1 is SGHNT and CDR2 YENEEA. The V end was cut by 3 bases, the J end by 2 bases, with 6 bases between. CDR3 sequence (DNA): TGTGCCAGCAGCTTCGGGCACACAGATACGCAGTATTTT. It yields the protein CASSFGHTDTQYF.

The gene calls are TRBV5-4 and TRBJ1-4; 7 bases are shared with TRBD1. This CDR3 region has 16 residues. Per germline, CDR1 SGHNT and CDR2 YYREEE (reference sequence). The V gene end was trimmed by 3 bases and the J gene end by 7 bases; junction bases not matched to a gene: 12. CDR3 in DNA: TGTGCCAGCAGCTCCGGGGCCCGCCAGGGGGGTGAAAAACTGTTTTTT. This translates into CASSSGARQGGEKLFF.

CDR3 sequence reads: CASSSPQGGDEQYF. CDR3 DNA: TGTGCCAGCAGCTCCCCCCAGGGGGGCGACGAGCAGTACTTC. The chain is built from TRBV9 and TRBJ2-7, with a possible D match to TRBD1 (7 bases). CDR1 SGDLS and CDR2 YYNGEE come from the germline V gene. CDR3 length: 14 amino acids. The ends were cut back, 4 bases at V and 5 bases at J, with 16 bases in the middle.

This clone was counted a single time. V and J are TRBV2 and TRBJ2-2; D is possibly TRBD1 (6 bases). V lost 6 bases to trimming and J lost 3 bases, with 11 bases between them. The CDR3 totals 14 residues. Germline CDR1 reads SNHLY; CDR2 reads FYNNEI. As DNA, the CDR3 is TGTGCCAGCAGCAGGGGTAGGGACACCGGGGAGCTGTTTTTT. Its protein is CASSRGRDTGELFF.

The chain recombines TRBV10-2 with TRBJ2-4; 10 bases fit TRBD1. The germline V gene encodes CDR1 WSHSY and CDR2 SAAADI. The V gene end was trimmed by 7 bases and the J gene end by 1 base; junction bases not matched to a gene: 4. CDR3 size: 15 residues. In DNA form, the CDR3 reads TGCGCCAGCAAGGTGGGACAGGGGGCCAAAAACATTCAGTACTTC. As protein: CASKVGQGAKNIQYF.

The chain combines TRBV7-6 with TRBJ2-7; D is undetermined. This CDR3 region has 13 residues. Germline values: CDR1 SGHVS, CDR2 FNYEAQ. Trimming removed 4 bases at V and 0 bases at J, with 7 bases between. CDR3 region: CASSSQSSYEQYF. The CDR3 DNA follows: TGTGCCAGCAGCTCCCAGAGCTCCTACGAGCAGTACTTC.

This clone was recorded once. The chain joins TRBV19 to TRBJ2-5, with TRBD1 matching over 10 bases. With V trimmed by 3 bases and J by 5 bases, 9 bases remained unmatched. Germline CDR1 reads LNHDA; CDR2 reads SQIVND (reference sequence). This CDR3 has 16 amino acids. The CDR3 nucleotides are TGTGCCAGTAGTATTAATGTGGGACAGGGGACGGAGACCCAGTACTTC. This codes for CASSINVGQGTETQYF.

The chain couples TRBV29-1 to TRBJ1-1; 9 bases are shared with TRBD1. From germline, CDR1 is SQVTM and CDR2 ANQGSEA. This CDR3 has 15 residues. V gave up 2 bases and J gave up 5 bases; unmatched junction bases: 9. In nucleotides, the CDR3 is TGCAGCGTTGAACCCCAGGGGACAGGGCGAACTGAAGCTTTCTTT. Residues: CSVEPQGTGRTEAFF.

This chain uses TRBV7-8 with TRBJ1-1; D gene ambiguous. CDR3 length: 14 amino acids. The V gene lost 5 bases and the J gene lost 0 bases, with 10 bases spanning the gap. The germline gives CDR1 SGHVS, CDR2 FQNEAQ. The CDR3 DNA sequence: TGTGCCAGCAGCCAATGGACCCTGAACACTGAAGCTTTCTTT. This sequence encodes CASSQWTLNTEAFF.

A single count supports this clone. The V gene is TRBV4-1, the J gene TRBJ1-1; D uncertain. The CDR3 spans 17 residues. The V end lost 4 bases, the J end lost 1 base, and 19 bases lay between the germline ends. Per the germline V gene, CDR1 is MGHRA and CDR2 is YSYEKL. Here the CDR3 reads CASSPLRFGPSNTEAFF. The CDR3 DNA reads TGCGCCAGCAGCCCATTACGGTTCGGGCCATCGAACACTGAAGCTTTCTTT.